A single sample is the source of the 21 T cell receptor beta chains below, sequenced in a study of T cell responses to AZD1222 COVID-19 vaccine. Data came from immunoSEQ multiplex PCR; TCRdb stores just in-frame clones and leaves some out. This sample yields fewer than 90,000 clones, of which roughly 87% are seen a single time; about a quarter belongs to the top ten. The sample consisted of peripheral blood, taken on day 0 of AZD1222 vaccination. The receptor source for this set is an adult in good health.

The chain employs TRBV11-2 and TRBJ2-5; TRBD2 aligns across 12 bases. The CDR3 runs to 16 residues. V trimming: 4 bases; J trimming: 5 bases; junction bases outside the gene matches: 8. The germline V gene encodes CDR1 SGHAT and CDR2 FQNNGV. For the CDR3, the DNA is TGTGCCAGCAGCTCCCGACTAGCGGGAGTAGAGGAGACCCAGTACTTC. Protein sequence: CASSSRLAGVEETQYF.

Written as DNA, the CDR3 is TGTGCCAGTTTAGGGGGAAACATTCAGTACTTC. Translating gives CASLGGNIQYF. The chain couples TRBV19 to TRBJ2-4, with a tentative D call TRBD1 (6 bases). Germline V gene sequence: CDR1 LNHDA, CDR2 SQIVND (reference sequence). V lost 8 bases and J 6 bases, leaving 8 bases between the germline ends. This CDR3 is 11 amino acids long. Based on the CDR3 plus reference TRBV19 and TRBJ2-4, the full variable domain is DGGITQSPKYLFRKEGQNVTLSCEQNLNHDAMYWYRQDPGQGLRLIYYSQIVNDFQKGDIAEGYSVSREKKESFPLTVTSAQKNPTAFYLCASLGGNIQYFGAGTRLSVL.

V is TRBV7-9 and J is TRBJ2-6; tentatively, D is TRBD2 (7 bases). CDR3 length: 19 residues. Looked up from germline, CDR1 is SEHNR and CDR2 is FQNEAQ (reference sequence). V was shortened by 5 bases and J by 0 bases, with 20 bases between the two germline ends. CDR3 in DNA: TGTGCCAGCAGCCGTTACCGGGGGGCAGGGTTCTCTGGGGCCAACGTCCTGACTTTC. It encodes CASSRYRGAGFSGANVLTF.

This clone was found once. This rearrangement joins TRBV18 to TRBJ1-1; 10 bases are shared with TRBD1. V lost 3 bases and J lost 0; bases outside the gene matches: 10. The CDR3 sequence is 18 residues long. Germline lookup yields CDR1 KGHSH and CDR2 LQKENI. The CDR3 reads CASSPLSPGQGMNTEAFF. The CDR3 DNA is TGTGCCAGCTCACCGCTCAGCCCGGGACAGGGGATGAACACTGAAGCTTTCTTT.

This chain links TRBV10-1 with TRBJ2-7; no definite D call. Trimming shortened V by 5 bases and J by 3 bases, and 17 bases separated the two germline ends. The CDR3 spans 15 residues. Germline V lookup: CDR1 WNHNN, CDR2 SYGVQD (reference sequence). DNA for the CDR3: TGCGCCAGCAGTCCGACGAATATGGGTTTCTACGAGCAGTACTTC. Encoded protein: CASSPTNMGFYEQYF.

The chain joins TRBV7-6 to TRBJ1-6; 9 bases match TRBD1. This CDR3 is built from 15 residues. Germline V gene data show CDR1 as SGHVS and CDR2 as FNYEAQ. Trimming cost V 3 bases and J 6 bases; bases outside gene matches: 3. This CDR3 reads CASSFGTGSNSPLHF. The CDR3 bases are TGTGCCAGCAGCTTTGGGACAGGGTCTAATTCACCCCTCCACTTT.

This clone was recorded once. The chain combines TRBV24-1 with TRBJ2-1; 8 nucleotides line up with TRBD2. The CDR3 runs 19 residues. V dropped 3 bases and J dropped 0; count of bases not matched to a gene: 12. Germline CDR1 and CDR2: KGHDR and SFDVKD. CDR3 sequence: CATSDPRAGGLSSYNEQFF. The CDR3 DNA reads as TGTGCCACCAGTGATCCCAGGGCGGGAGGTCTAAGCTCCTACAATGAGCAGTTCTTC.

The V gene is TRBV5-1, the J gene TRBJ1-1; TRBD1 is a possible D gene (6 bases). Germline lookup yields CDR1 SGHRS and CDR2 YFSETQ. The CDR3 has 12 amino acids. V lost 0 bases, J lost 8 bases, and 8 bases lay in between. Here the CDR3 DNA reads TGCGCCAGCAGCTTGGACAGGGTCGAAGCTTTCTTT. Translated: CASSLDRVEAFF.

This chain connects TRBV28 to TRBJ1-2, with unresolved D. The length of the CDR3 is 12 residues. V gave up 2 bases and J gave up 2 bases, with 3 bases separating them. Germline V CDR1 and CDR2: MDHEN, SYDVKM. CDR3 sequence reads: CASSLQNYGYTF. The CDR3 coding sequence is TGTGCCAGCAGTTTACAGAACTATGGCTACACCTTC.

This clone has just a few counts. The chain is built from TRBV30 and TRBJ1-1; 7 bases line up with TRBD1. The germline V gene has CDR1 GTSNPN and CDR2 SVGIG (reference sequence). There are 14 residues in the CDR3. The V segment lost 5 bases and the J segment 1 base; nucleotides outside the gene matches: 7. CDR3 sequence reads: CAWDTGTANTEAFF. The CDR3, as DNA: TGTGCCTGGGATACCGGGACAGCGAACACTGAAGCTTTCTTT.

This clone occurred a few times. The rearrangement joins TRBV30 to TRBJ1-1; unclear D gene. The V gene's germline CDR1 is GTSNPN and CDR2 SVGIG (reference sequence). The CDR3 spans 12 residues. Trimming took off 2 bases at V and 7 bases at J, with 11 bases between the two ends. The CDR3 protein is CAWSPSSNEAFF. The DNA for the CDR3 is TGTGCCTGGAGTCCCTCGAGCAATGAAGCTTTCTTT.

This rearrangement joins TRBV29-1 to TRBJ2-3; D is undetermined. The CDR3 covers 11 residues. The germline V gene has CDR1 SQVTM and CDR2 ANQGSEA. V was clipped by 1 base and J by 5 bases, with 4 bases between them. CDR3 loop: CSVEGVDTQYF. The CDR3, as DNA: TGCAGCGTTGAAGGGGTAGATACGCAGTATTTT.

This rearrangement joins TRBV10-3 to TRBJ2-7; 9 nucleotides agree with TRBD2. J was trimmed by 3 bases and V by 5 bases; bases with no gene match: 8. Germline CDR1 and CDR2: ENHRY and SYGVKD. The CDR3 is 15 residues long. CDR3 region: CAISPGLAVIYEQYF. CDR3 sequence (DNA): TGTGCCATCAGTCCGGGACTAGCAGTAATCTACGAGCAGTACTTC.

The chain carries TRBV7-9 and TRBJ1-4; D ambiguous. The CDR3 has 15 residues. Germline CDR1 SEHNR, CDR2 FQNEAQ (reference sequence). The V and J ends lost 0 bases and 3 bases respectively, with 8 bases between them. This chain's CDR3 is CASSLAGYANEKLFF. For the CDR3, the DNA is TGTGCCAGCAGCTTAGCGGGGTATGCTAATGAAAAACTGTTTTTT. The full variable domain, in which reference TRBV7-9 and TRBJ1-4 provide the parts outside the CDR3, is DTGVSQNPRHKITKRGQNVTFRCDPISEHNRLYWYRQTLGQGPEFLTYFQNEAQLEKSRLLSDRFSAERPKGSFSTLEIQRTEQGDSAMYLCASSLAGYANEKLFFGSGTQLSVL.

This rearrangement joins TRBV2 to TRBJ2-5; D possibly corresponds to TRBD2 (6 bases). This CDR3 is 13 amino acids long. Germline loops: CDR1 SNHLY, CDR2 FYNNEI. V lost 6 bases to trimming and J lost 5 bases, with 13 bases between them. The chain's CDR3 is CASSRDFGETQYF. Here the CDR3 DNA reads TGTGCCAGCAGCCGGGACTTTGGGGAGACCCAGTACTTC.

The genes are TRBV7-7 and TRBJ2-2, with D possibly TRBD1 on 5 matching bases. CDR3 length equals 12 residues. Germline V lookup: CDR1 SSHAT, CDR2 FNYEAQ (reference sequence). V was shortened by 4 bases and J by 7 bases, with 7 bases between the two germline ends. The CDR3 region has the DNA TGTGCCAGCAGCTCAGGGAACGGGGAGCTGTTTTTT. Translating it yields CASSSGNGELFF.

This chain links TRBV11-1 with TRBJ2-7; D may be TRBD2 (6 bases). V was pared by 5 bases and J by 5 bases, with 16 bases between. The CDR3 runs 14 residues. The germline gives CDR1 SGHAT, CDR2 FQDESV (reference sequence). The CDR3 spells CASSATGRRDEQYF. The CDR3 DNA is TGTGCCAGCAGCGCTACGGGACGGAGGGACGAGCAGTACTTC.

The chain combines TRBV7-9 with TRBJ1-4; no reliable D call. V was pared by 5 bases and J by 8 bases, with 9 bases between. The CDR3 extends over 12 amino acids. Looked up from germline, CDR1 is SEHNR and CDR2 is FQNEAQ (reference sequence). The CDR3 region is CASSAVGEKLFF. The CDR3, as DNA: TGTGCCAGCAGCGCAGTGGGGGAAAAACTGTTTTTT.

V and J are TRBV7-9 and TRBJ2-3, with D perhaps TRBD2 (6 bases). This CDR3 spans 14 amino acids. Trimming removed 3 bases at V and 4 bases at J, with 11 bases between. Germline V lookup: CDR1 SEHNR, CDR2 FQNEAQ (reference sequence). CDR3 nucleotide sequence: TGTGCCAGCAGCTTTGCCGGGAGTTCAGATACGCAGTATTTT. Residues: CASSFAGSSDTQYF.

The CDR3 here is CASGEGRYNEQFF. For the CDR3, the DNA is TGTGCCAGTGGGGAGGGGCGCTACAATGAGCAGTTCTTC. The chain has TRBV19 and TRBJ2-1; 7 bases fit TRBD2. There are 13 residues in the CDR3. V was pared by 8 bases and J by 3 bases, with 4 bases of the junction left unmatched. Germline V gene data show CDR1 as LNHDA and CDR2 as SQIVND (reference sequence). Filled out from reference TRBV19 and TRBJ2-1, the complete variable domain reads DGGITQSPKYLFRKEGQNVTLSCEQNLNHDAMYWYRQDPGQGLRLIYYSQIVNDFQKGDIAEGYSVSREKKESFPLTVTSAQKNPTAFYLCASGEGRYNEQFFGPGTRLTVL.

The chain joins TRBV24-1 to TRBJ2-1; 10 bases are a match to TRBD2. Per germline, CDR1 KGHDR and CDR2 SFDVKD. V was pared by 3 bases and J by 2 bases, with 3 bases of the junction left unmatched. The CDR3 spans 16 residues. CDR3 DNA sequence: TGTGCCACCAGTGATCCGAGCGGGAGGGCCTACAATGAGCAGTTCTTC. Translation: CATSDPSGRAYNEQFF.